This T cell receptor beta chain came from a study of T cells expressing NK-cell markers (dated by TCRdb to the early 2020s). For context, the study as a whole: Three sorted T-cell subsets (CD3+CD56+NKG2C+, CD3+CD56+NKG2C- and CD3+CD56-NKG2C+) from about 8 donors had their TCR beta-chain repertoires profiled. Among the eight sequenced donors, only one was HCMV-seronegative, while the other seven were HCMV-seropositive. The eight sequenced donors were randomly selected healthy volunteers, three men and five women. Illumina HiSeq 2000/2500, MiSeq or NextSeq was used to sequence libraries as 2 x 150 bp reads. Results the study describes overall, beyond this receptor: Whether the expanded NKG2C-expressing T cell clones were specific for HCMV antigens remained unclear. In a handful of donors, the dominant CD3+CD56+NKG2C+ clonotypes were among the top 10 CD8+ clonotypes and accounted for roughly 1.0-8% of CD8+ T cells. Those dominant clonotypes were again the most abundant among CD3+CD56-NKG2C+ cells in a handful of donors, at about 25-65%.

Concerning this clonotype itself: It lacks a known antigen.

To determine HCMV serostatus, a commercial ELISA kit was used to detect HCMV-specific IgG in serum. Peripheral blood mononuclear cells were isolated from blood by Ficoll density gradient centrifugation. TCRdb shows the sequencer as Illumina HiSeq 2000. The TCR beta cDNA libraries were made using 5'RACE template switching, a step that added both a universal primer site and unique molecular identifiers. Synthesis of cDNA was primed from the TCR beta constant segment and was followed by two consecutive PCR amplification steps. Per the authors' processing: MIGEC was used to demultiplex reads and group reads by UMI, and MiTCR was used to assemble and quantify clonotypes. Only TCR cDNA sequences supported by at least two reads were kept to exclude erroneous sequences. The tcR package was used for downstream repertoire analysis, and clonotypes were matched between fractions using CDR3 nucleotide sequence together with V segment. VDJmatch was used to annotate antigen specificity against VDJdb, with one amino acid substitution allowed in CDR3. Reads reprocessed by TCRdb are summarized as one entry per CDR3 protein sequence, and DNA is absent. The authors' filters were not applied to this entry. The table for this sample shows some 500,000 distinct CDR3 sequences. Of the sample, more than 1.4% is held by the ten largest clones.

Based on the germline V gene (reference sequence), the CDR1 and CDR2 sequences are SGHNT and YYREEE. The CDR3 measures 15 amino acids from cysteine to phenylalanine. No DNA accompanies this entry. The receptor was derived from a woman aged 45-65 years in good health. Donor details come from another sample of the same person, matched by shared clones. The chain is made from TRBV5-4 and TRBJ2-7. The material sequenced was blood T cells: a sorted CD56 or NKG2C T cell subset, CD4+ or CD8+ T cells, or bulk PBMC T cells (not recorded which). The encoded CDR3 is CASSSKQGAPYEQYF. The full variable domain, with segments outside the CDR3 supplied by the reference TRBV5-4 and TRBJ2-7 proteins, appears as ETGVTQSPTHLIKTRGQQVTLRCSSQSGHNTVSWYQQALGQGPQFIFQYYREEENGRGNFPPRFSGLQFPNYSSELNVNALELDDSALYLCASSSKQGAPYEQYFGPGTRLTVT.